The 3 T cell receptor beta chains given below trace back to one sample, sequenced in a study of blood T cell repertoires in COVID-19. Measured with immunoSEQ multiplex PCR; TCRdb has only the in-frame clones, and not every one. This sample has some 390,000 clones, with roughly 86% found just once. The sample was peripheral blood. The source is a woman in her sixties with COVID-19, enrolled during active disease.

This chain joins TRBV6-5 and TRBJ1-4, with D possibly TRBD1 on 6 matching bases. The ends were cut back, 6 bases at V and 0 bases at J, with 8 bases in the middle. Germline V CDR1 and CDR2: MNHEY, SVGAGI. There are 14 residues in the CDR3. CDR3 nucleotide sequence: TGTGCCAGCAGGCCAGGGGCAACTAATGAAAAACTGTTTTTT. Its protein is CASRPGATNEKLFF.

The chain recombines TRBV6-5 with TRBJ2-3, with D possibly TRBD1 on 6 matching bases. In germline, CDR1 is MNHEY, CDR2 SVGAGI. Trimming took 0 bases from V and 5 from J, leaving 9 bases between them. The CDR3 has 14 amino acids. DNA of the CDR3: TGTGCCAGCAGTTACTCACAGGGTAAAGATACGCAGTATTTT. Translation: CASSYSQGKDTQYF.

V and J are TRBV24-1 and TRBJ2-7; D remains unclear. Germline lookup yields CDR1 KGHDR and CDR2 SFDVKD. V lost 2 bases to trimming and J lost 4 bases, with 5 bases between them. This CDR3 region has 12 residues. The DNA of the CDR3 is TGTGCCACCAGTGATTCCCGGTACGAGCAGTACTTC. Encoded protein: CATSDSRYEQYF.